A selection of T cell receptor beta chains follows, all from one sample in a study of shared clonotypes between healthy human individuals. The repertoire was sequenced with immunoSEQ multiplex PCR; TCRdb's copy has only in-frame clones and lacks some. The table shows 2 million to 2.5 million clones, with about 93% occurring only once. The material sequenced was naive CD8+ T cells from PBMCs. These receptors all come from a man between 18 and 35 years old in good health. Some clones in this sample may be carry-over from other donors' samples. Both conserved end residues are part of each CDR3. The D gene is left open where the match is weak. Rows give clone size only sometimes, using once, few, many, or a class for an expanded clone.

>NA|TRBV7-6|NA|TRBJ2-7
CASSLDPPYEQYF
TGTGCCAGCAGCTTAGATCCTCCCTACGAGCAGTACTTC
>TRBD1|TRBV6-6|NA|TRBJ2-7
CASRGQESYEQYF
TGTGCCAGCCGGGGACAGGAGTCCTACGAGCAGTACTTC
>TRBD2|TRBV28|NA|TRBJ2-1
CASSLTLANSYNEQFF
TGTGCCAGCAGTTTGACACTAGCGAACTCCTACAATGAGCAGTTCTTC
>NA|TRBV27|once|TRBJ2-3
CASGTRASTDTQYF
TGTGCCAGCGGGACGCGGGCTAGCACAGATACGCAGTATTTT
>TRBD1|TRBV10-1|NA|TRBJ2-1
CASSGTGGSYNEQFF
TGCGCCAGCAGTGGGACAGGGGGCTCCTACAATGAGCAGTTCTTC
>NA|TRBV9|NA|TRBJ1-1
CASSVDSSGFMNTEAFF
TGTGCCAGCAGCGTAGACTCTTCGGGGTTCATGAACACTGAAGCTTTCTTT
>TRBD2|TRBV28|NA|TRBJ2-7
CASTPGRGTSGREIMYEQYF
TGTGCCAGCACCCCGGGGAGGGGGACTAGCGGGCGGGAGATAATGTACGAGCAGTACTTC
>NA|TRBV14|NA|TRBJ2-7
CASSQISAFYEQYF
TGTGCCAGCAGCCAGATTAGCGCCTTCTACGAGCAGTACTTC
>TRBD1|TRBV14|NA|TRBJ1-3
CASSRTGGGNTIYF
TGTGCCAGCAGCCGGACAGGGGGCGGAAACACCATATATTTT
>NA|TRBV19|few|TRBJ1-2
CASNSEGYGYTF
TGTGCCAGTAATTCAGAGGGCTATGGCTACACCTTC
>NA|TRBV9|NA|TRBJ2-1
CASSVGGGTPNNEQFF
TGTGCCAGCAGCGTAGGCGGAGGGACCCCAAACAATGAGCAGTTCTTC
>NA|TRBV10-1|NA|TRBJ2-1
CASSKGPIYNEQFF
TGCGCCAGCAGTAAGGGCCCCATCTACAATGAGCAGTTCTTC
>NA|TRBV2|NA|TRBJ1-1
CASMGNTEAFF
TGTGCCAGCATGGGGAACACTGAAGCTTTCTTT
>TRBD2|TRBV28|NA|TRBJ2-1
CASSLSTRVLAGAYNEQFF
TGTGCCAGCAGTTTATCCACCCGGGTACTAGCGGGAGCTTACAATGAGCAGTTCTTC
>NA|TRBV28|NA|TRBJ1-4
CAASMLQKEGKLFF
TGTGCCGCCAGCATGCTCCAAAAGGAGGGAAAACTGTTTTTT
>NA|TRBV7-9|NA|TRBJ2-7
CASSIQASIDEQYF
TGTGCCAGCAGCATACAGGCTAGCATCGACGAGCAGTACTTC
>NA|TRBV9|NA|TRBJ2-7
CASSVGGAAYEQYF
TGTGCCAGCAGCGTAGGAGGTGCAGCCTACGAGCAGTACTTC
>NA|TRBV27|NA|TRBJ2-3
CVDPDTQYF
TGTGTCGATCCAGATACGCAGTATTTT